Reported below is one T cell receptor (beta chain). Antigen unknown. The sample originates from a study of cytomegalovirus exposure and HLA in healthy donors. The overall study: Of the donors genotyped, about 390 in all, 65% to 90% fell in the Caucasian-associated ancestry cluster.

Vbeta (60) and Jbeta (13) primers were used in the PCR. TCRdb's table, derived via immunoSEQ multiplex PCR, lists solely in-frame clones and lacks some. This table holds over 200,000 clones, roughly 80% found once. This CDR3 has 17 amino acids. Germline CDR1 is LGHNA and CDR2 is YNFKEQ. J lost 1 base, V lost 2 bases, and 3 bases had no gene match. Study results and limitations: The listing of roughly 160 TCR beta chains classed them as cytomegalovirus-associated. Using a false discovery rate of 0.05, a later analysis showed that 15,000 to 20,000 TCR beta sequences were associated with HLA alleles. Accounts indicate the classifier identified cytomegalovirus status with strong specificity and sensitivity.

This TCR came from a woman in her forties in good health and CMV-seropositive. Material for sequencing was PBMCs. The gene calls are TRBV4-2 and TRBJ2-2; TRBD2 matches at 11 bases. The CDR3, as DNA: TGTGCCAGCAGCCAATCTACTAGCGGGGGGAACACCGGGGAGCTGTTTTTT. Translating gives CASSQSTSGGNTGELFF.